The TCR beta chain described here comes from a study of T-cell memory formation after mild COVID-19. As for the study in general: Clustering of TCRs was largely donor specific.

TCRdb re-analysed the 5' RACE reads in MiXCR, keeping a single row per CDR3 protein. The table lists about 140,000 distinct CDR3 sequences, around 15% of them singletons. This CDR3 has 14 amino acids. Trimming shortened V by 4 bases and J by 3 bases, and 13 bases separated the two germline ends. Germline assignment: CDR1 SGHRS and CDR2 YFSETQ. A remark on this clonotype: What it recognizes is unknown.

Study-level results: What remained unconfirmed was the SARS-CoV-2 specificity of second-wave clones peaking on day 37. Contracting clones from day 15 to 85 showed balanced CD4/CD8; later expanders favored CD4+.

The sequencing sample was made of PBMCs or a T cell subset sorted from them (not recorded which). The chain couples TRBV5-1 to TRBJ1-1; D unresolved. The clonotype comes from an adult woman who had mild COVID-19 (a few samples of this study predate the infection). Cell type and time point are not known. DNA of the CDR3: TGCGCCAGCAGCGGCGGGCAGACCTACACTGAAGCTTTCTTT. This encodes CASSGGQTYTEAFF.